A selection of T cell receptor beta chains follows, all from one sample in a study of CD8+CD57+ T cells in acquired aplastic anemia. Via MiXCR, TCRdb re-called the reads, giving one row per CDR3 protein. The table lists approximately 470,000 distinct CDR3 sequences, more than 25% of them singletons. The sequenced material came from sorted CD4+, CD8+, or CD8+CD57+ T cells (not recorded which) from PBMCs. The receptors were sampled from a human donor with aplastic anemia. CDR3s include the opening cysteine and the closing phenylalanine or tryptophan. D genes are given only for firm matches. Not every row has a clone size; where given, it reads once, few, many or a size class.

>TRBV20-1|TRBJ2-7|TRBD1|many
CSAPLGRGLEQYF
TGCAGTGCGCCTTTGGGTAGGGGGCTGGAGCAGTACTTC
>TRBV4-1|TRBJ2-3|TRBD2|few
CASSQGGAGGGTDTQYF
TGCGCCAGCAGCCAAGGTGGAGCGGGGGGGGGCACAGATACGCAGTATTTT
>TRBV4-1|TRBJ2-1|TRBD2|few
CASSQDSSGATYNEQFF
TGCGCCAGCAGCCAAGATTCTAGCGGGGCAACCTACAATGAGCAGTTCTTC
>TRBV11-2|TRBJ2-5|NA|NA
CAGKRETGLKETQYF
TGTGCCGGGAAGCGGGAGACAGGGCTTAAAGAGACCCAGTACTTC
>TRBV11-2|TRBJ2-5|NA|few
CASSSNTLRGSETQYF
TGTGCCAGCAGCTCAAACACGCTAAGGGGTAGTGAGACCCAGTACTTC
>TRBV4-1|TRBJ2-7|NA|NA
CASSHRGKGAEQYF
TGCGCCAGCAGCCATCGAGGGAAAGGGGCCGAGCAGTACTTC
>TRBV6-1|TRBJ2-7|NA|NA
CASSEGGFYEQYF
TGTGCCAGCAGTGAGGGCGGGTTCTACGAGCAGTACTTC
>TRBV20-1|TRBJ1-2|NA|many
CSARGDPSYTF
TGCAGTGCTAGAGGGGACCCAAGCTACACCTTC
>TRBV7-2|TRBJ1-2|NA|once
CASGLNPGRSYGYTF
TGTGCCAGCGGCCTCAATCCCGGGCGGAGCTATGGCTACACCTTC
>TRBV5-4|TRBJ1-5|NA|few
CASSLASGGAFYSNQPQHF
TGTGCCAGCAGCTTGGCGTCGGGGGGAGCCTTCTATAGCAATCAGCCCCAGCATTTT
>TRBV10-1|TRBJ2-5|TRBD1|many
CASSASGGTQYF
TGCGCCAGCAGTGCGTCAGGGGGGACCCAGTACTTC
>TRBV19|TRBJ2-3|TRBD2|few
CASSGLAGLSADTQYF
TGTGCCAGTAGTGGACTAGCGGGGCTTAGCGCAGATACGCAGTATTTT
>TRBV24-1|TRBJ2-2|TRBD2|many
CATSDPGTSGRGELFF
TGTGCCACCAGTGATCCCGGGACTAGCGGGCGAGGGGAGCTGTTTTTT
>TRBV5-6|TRBJ2-1|TRBD1|NA
CASSLRDRGYNEQFF
TGTGCCAGCAGCTTAAGGGACAGGGGATACAATGAGCAGTTCTTC
>TRBV7-9|TRBJ2-2|NA|many
CASSARFDTGELFF
TGTGCCAGCAGCGCCAGGTTCGACACCGGGGAGCTGTTTTTT
>TRBV9|TRBJ2-1|NA|few
CASSVDGESVYNEQFF
TGTGCCAGCAGCGTAGATGGGGAAAGCGTATACAATGAGCAGTTCTTC
>TRBV7-2|TRBJ2-4|NA|NA
CASSLDWRNIQYF
TGTGCCAGCAGCTTAGATTGGAGAAACATTCAGTACTTC
>TRBV19|TRBJ2-1|NA|NA
CAWSDGFHDNEQFF
TGTGCCTGGAGTGACGGATTTCACGACAATGAGCAGTTCTTC
>TRBV20-1|TRBJ1-6|NA|NA
CSARAARDSPLHF
TGCAGTGCTAGAGCAGCCCGGGACTCACCCCTCCACTTT
>TRBV10-2|TRBJ2-5|TRBD2|NA
CASSEPGLAGGQETQYF
TGTGCCAGCAGTGAGCCGGGGCTAGCGGGGGGGCAAGAGACCCAGTACTTC
>TRBV25-1|TRBJ2-3|TRBD1|many
CASRMTGGDTQYF
TGTGCCAGCAGAATGACAGGGGGCGATACGCAGTATTTT
>TRBV7-9|TRBJ1-2|NA|many
CASSLAGGGYGYTF
TGTGCCAGCAGCTTGGCCGGAGGGGGGTATGGCTACACCTTC
>TRBV10-3|TRBJ2-2|TRBD1|few
CAISESRGQGNTGELFF
TGTGCCATCAGTGAGTCCAGGGGACAGGGGAACACCGGGGAGCTGTTTTTT
>TRBV5-4|TRBJ2-1|TRBD2|NA
CASSLATGTSSGNEQFF
TGTGCCAGCAGCTTGGCTACCGGGACTAGCTCGGGCAATGAGCAGTTCTTC
>TRBV20-1|TRBJ1-2|NA|many
CSARKAQGGSYGYTF
TGCAGTGCTAGAAAGGCGCAGGGCGGGAGCTATGGCTACACCTTC